This record covers a single T cell receptor beta chain. This specimen comes from a study of blood T cell repertoires in COVID-19. Study details: Sites in the United States, Italy and Spain provided acute and convalescent COVID-19 samples. PBMCs, B-cell-depleted T cells, or T cells provided the cDNA or gDNA that made up the material.

This CDR3 has 15 amino acids. Trimming cost V 3 bases and J 4 bases, with 15 bases left between them. Germline lookup yields CDR1 MDHEN and CDR2 SYDVKM. In the original analysis: Cell counts per sample came from amplifying reference gene primers. Sequencing used immunoSEQ multiplex PCR; TCRdb keeps in-frame clones, though not all of them. V and J calls plus clone size are reproduced from that table; the DNA served to infer D and trimming. The repertoire consists of about 240,000 clones, with 82% occurring once and the leading ten covering 4.7%. This chain joins TRBV28 and TRBJ1-2; no reliable D call. The sample taken for sequencing was peripheral blood. The sequence was obtained from a woman in her 70s with acute or convalescent COVID-19. CDR3 bases: TGTGCCAGCAGTTTTGGGGAGAGGAGGTTCTATGGCTACACCTTC. Encoded protein: CASSFGERRFYGYTF.